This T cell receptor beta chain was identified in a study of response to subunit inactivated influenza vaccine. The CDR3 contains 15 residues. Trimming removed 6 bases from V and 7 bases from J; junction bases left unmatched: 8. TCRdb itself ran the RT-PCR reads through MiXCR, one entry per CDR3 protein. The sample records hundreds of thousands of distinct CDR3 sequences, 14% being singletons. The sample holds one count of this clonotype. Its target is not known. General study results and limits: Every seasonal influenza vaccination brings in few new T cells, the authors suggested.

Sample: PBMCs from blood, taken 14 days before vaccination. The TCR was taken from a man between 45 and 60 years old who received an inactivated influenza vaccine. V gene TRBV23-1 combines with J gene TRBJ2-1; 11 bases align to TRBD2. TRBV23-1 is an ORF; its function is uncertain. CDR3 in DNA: TGCGCCAGCAGGGCACTAGCGGGAGTATGGAATGAGCAGTTCTTC. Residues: CASRALAGVWNEQFF.